The 22 T cell receptor beta chains presented below share a single source sample, sequenced in a study of blood T cells in healthy people across ages. Using a J-beta primer mix together with a sample-barcoded 5' primer, a second PCR was run for roughly 6 to 11 cycles. Each CDR3 protein gets one entry after TCRdb re-called the 5' RACE reads with MiXCR. The sample carries 700,000 to 850,000 distinct CDR3 sequences, 35% to 40% recorded once. Sequencing was performed on blood. The origin of the receptors is a man younger than 35 in good health.

V and J are TRBV5-1 and TRBJ2-1; weak D call: TRBD2 (5 bases). V was shortened by 5 bases and J by 10 bases, with 25 bases between the two germline ends. Germline V gene data show CDR1 as SGHRS and CDR2 as YFSETQ. This CDR3 region has 16 residues. CDR3 region: CASSQRVGASLYEQFF. The DNA for the CDR3 is TGCGCCAGCAGTCAGAGGGTTGGCGCGTCTTTATACGAGCAGTTCTTC. The variable domain in full, with the rest retrieved from reference TRBV5-1 and TRBJ2-1, is KAGVTQTPRYLIKTRGQQVTLSCSPISGHRSVSWYQQTPGQGLQFLFEYFSETQRNKGNFPGRFSGRQFSNSRSEMNVSTLELGDSALYLCASSQRVGASLYEQFFGPGTRLTVL.

Points on this clonotype: The junction departs from germline at one end; a sequencing error may be responsible. The rearrangement links TRBV7-2 to TRBJ2-1, with 10 nucleotides matching TRBD2. CDR1 is SGHTA, CDR2 FQGNSA, per germline. CDR3 length: 17 residues. CDR3 sequence: CVSSLGPGTSDYNEQFF. The CDR3 DNA is TGTGTCAGCAGCTTAGGTCCCGGGACTAGCGACTACAATGAGCAGTTCTTC. The full variable domain, completed using reference TRBV7-2 and TRBJ2-1, is GAGVSQSPSNKVTEKGKDVELRCDPISGHTALYWYRQSLGQGLEFLIYFQGNSAPDKSGLPSDRFSAERTGGSVSTLTIQRTQQEDSAVYLCVSSLGPGTSDYNEQFFGPGTRLTVL.

Many counts were recorded for this clonotype. This sequence joins TRBV20-1 and TRBJ2-5, with TRBD2 matching 11 bases. The V and J ends lost 4 bases and 5 bases, in that order; junction bases with no gene match: 12. Germline V gene lookup returns CDR1 DFQATT and CDR2 SNEGSKA (reference sequence). CDR3 length: 16 amino acids. CDR3 region: CSAKEPNSGGAETQYF. CDR3 sequence (DNA): TGCAGTGCTAAAGAACCGAATAGCGGGGGGGCGGAGACCCAGTACTTC.

The chain has TRBV12-3 or TRBV12-4 and TRBJ1-2, with a weak D call TRBD1 (5 bases). The CDR3 consists of 14 residues. The V and J ends lost 8 bases and 0 bases respectively, with 13 bases between them. CDR3 amino acids: CASGHGASNYGYTF. CDR3 sequence (DNA): TGTGCCAGCGGCCACGGGGCCTCTAACTATGGCTACACCTTC.

The rearrangement joins TRBV18 to TRBJ2-3; D unresolved. The V gene lost 1 base and the J gene lost 3 bases, with 17 bases spanning the gap. The CDR3 contains 17 residues. Germline V gene data show CDR1 as KGHSH and CDR2 as LQKENI. The CDR3 nucleotides are TGTGCCAGCTCACCACGGGCTAGTATGCGTTGGACAGATACGCAGTATTTT. Translation gives CASSPRASMRWTDTQYF.

This clonotype was detected many times. The DNA of the CDR3 is TGTGCCAGCAGATTAAGGGGACACAATCAGCCCCAGCATTTT. Its protein is CASRLRGHNQPQHF. The rearrangement joins TRBV12-3 or TRBV12-4 to TRBJ1-5; D is possibly TRBD1 (6 bases). Trimming pared 6 bases from V and 3 bases from J, leaving 12 bases between. The CDR3 is 14 residues long.

The V call is TRBV28, the J call TRBJ2-7; D is perhaps TRBD2 (6 bases). The CDR3 is made up of 14 amino acids. Germline V gene data show CDR1 as MDHEN and CDR2 as SYDVKM. The V gene lost 0 bases and the J gene lost 2 bases, with 8 bases spanning the gap. The CDR3 DNA is TGTGCCAGCAGTTTATGGGCGGGGACCTACGAGCAGTACTTC. This gives the protein CASSLWAGTYEQYF.

This clonotype was seen repeatedly, ten times or more. The V and J genes are TRBV12-3 or TRBV12-4 and TRBJ2-5; tentative D call: TRBD1 (5 bases). This CDR3 has 15 amino acids. The V gene lost 1 base and the J gene lost 5 bases, with 14 bases spanning the gap. Here the CDR3 reads CASSLDGHGRETQYF. In DNA form, the CDR3 reads TGTGCCAGCAGTTTAGACGGACACGGTCGGGAGACCCAGTACTTC.

This clonotype was recorded many times. This chain connects TRBV5-1 to TRBJ1-2; unclear D gene. Germline V gene sequence: CDR1 SGHRS, CDR2 YFSETQ. Trimming removed 2 bases at V and 6 bases at J, with 14 bases between. This CDR3 region has 14 residues. The DNA of the CDR3 is TGCGCCAGCAGCTTTCAACCCATCCGAGATGGCTACACCTTC. Amino acid sequence: CASSFQPIRDGYTF.

Turning to this clonotype: It may be a read error: a sequence one base away is much more abundant. This rearrangement joins TRBV5-1 to TRBJ2-1; TRBD2 matches 8 bases. The J call may be faulty, since TRBJ2-7 better matches the DNA end. The CDR3 has 18 amino acids. Per germline, CDR1 SGHRS and CDR2 YFSETQ. CDR3 residues: CASSFKASGGSYYNEQYF. The CDR3 DNA reads as TGCGCCAGCAGCTTTAAGGCCAGCGGGGGATCATACTACAATGAGCAGTACTTC.

This clonotype was detected many times. This chain joins TRBV5-1 and TRBJ2-5; D gene unclear. The V end was cut by 0 bases, the J end by 4 bases, with 10 bases between. CDR1 is SGHRS, CDR2 YFSETQ, per germline. This CDR3 spans 14 amino acids. CDR3 protein: CASSLAGSTETQYF. CDR3 DNA sequence: TGCGCCAGCAGCTTGGCCGGTAGTACAGAGACCCAGTACTTC.

The J gene is TRBJ2-1, the V gene TRBV4-1; either TRBD1 or TRBD2 may supply D (6 bases each). This CDR3 is 15 amino acids long. Germline lookup yields CDR1 MGHRA and CDR2 YSYEKL. V lost 3 bases and J 6 bases, leaving 15 bases between the germline ends. This chain's CDR3 is CASSHPFEGGNEQFF. The CDR3 region has the DNA TGCGCCAGCAGCCACCCATTTGAGGGGGGCAATGAGCAGTTCTTC.

The chain uses TRBV20-1 and TRBJ1-2; 9 bases align to TRBD1. In germline, CDR1 is DFQATT, CDR2 SNEGSKA (reference sequence). V dropped 6 bases and J dropped 2; count of bases not matched to a gene: 7. This CDR3 comprises 14 residues. In DNA form, the CDR3 reads TGCAGTGCGAGACGGGGACAGGGAAACTATGGCTACACCTTC. Its translation: CSARRGQGNYGYTF.

This clonotype was counted many times. An end of the junction does not agree with germline; a read error may underlie this. The CDR3 DNA is TGTGCCAGCAGTTTGGGCAGACAAGGGACCCAGTACTTC. Its translation: CASSLGRQGTQYF. The chain combines TRBV12-3 or TRBV12-4 with TRBJ2-5; D uncertain. The CDR3 is 13 residues long.

This clonotype was detected only a few times. The DNA for the CDR3 is TGTGCCAGCAGCTTAGATGCCAGGGAGGACTATGGCTACACCTTC. The encoded protein is CASSLDAREDYGYTF. This rearrangement joins TRBV11-2 to TRBJ1-2; maybe TRBD1 (5 bases). V gave up 0 bases and J gave up 3 bases, with 11 bases separating them. The CDR3 has 15 amino acids. Germline loops: CDR1 SGHAT, CDR2 FQNNGV.

Details on this clonotype: It may be a read error: a sequence one base away is much more abundant. This chain joins TRBV29-1 and TRBJ2-3; the D gene is possibly TRBD1 (5 bases). Germline V lookup: CDR1 SQVTM, CDR2 ANQGSEA. The CDR3 extends over 13 amino acids. The CDR3 region is CSVAGPLTGTQYF. The CDR3 DNA reads as TGCAGCGTTGCAGGGCCCCTCACAGGTACGCAGTATTTT.

The rearrangement joins TRBV27 to TRBJ2-5, with TRBD2 matching over 9 bases. Per the germline V gene, CDR1 is MNHEY and CDR2 is SMNVEV (reference sequence). The CDR3 contains 16 residues. V shed 2 bases, J shed 6 bases, and the junction held 10 bases outside the gene matches. This CDR3 reads CASSLIFAGGPQTQYF. The DNA for the CDR3 is TGTGCCAGCAGTTTAATCTTCGCGGGGGGGCCTCAGACCCAGTACTTC.

This clonotype has a handful of counts. J is TRBJ1-5 and V is TRBV20-1; TRBD1 aligns across 8 bases. Germline V gene data show CDR1 as DFQATT and CDR2 as SNEGSKA (reference sequence). V gave up 4 bases and J gave up 0 bases; unmatched junction bases: 5. This CDR3 comprises 15 residues. The CDR3, as DNA: TGCAGTGCTATCAGGACAGGGTATAGCAATCAGCCCCAGCATTTT. Its translation is CSAIRTGYSNQPQHF.

This clonotype has only a few counts. This sequence joins TRBV7-9 and TRBJ1-2; D is ambiguous. This CDR3 is built from 14 residues. V shed 8 bases and J shed 3 bases, with 16 bases lying between them. Germline CDR1 reads SEHNR; CDR2 reads FQNEAQ (reference sequence). The chain's CDR3 is CASEHERADYGYTF. CDR3 nucleotide sequence: TGTGCCAGCGAACACGAGAGGGCAGACTATGGCTACACCTTC.

The chain has TRBV29-1 and TRBJ1-2; unclear D gene. The V gene lost 6 bases and the J gene lost 8 bases, with 16 bases spanning the gap. Germline V gene data show CDR1 as SQVTM and CDR2 as ANQGSEA. This CDR3 has 12 amino acids. The CDR3 region is CSVVTGDRGYTF. The CDR3 DNA follows: TGCAGCGTAGTGACTGGGGATCGGGGCTACACCTTC.

CDR3 bases: TGTGCCAGCAGCCCCCGTTTTAGCGGAGGCTACAATGAGCAGTACTTC. This translates into CASSPRFSGGYNEQYF. The chain employs TRBV7-6 and TRBJ2-5; maybe TRBD2 (6 bases). V lost 5 bases, J lost 11 bases, and 27 bases lay in between. From germline, CDR1 is SGHVS and CDR2 FNYEAQ. The CDR3 has 16 amino acids.

V gene TRBV20-1 combines with J gene TRBJ2-7, with TRBD1 matching over 9 bases. The end of the DNA fits TRBJ2-5 better, so the J call may be wrong. The CDR3 has 17 residues. In germline, CDR1 is DFQATT, CDR2 SNEGSKA (reference sequence). The DNA for the CDR3 is TGCAGTGTCGAGGCCCCACCGACAGGGGGTATCGTCGAGACCCAGTACTTC. Protein: CSVEAPPTGGIVETQYF.